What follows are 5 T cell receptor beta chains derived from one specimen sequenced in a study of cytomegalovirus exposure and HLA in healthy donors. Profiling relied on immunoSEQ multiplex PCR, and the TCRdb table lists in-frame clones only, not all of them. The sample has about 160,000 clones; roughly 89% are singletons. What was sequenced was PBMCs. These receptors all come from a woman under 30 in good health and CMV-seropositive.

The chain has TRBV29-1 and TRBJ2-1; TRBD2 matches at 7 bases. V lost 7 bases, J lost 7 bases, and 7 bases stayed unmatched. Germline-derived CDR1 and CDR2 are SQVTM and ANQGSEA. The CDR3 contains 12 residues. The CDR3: CSAGEGPNEQFF. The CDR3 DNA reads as TGCAGCGCTGGGGAGGGGCCGAATGAGCAGTTCTTC.

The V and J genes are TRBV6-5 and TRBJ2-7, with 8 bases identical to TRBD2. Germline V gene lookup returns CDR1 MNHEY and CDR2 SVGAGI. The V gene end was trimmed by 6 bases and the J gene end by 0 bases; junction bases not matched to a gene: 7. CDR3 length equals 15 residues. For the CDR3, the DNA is TGTGCCAGCAGCCAGACTAGCGCCTCCTCCTACGAGCAGTACTTC. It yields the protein CASSQTSASSYEQYF.

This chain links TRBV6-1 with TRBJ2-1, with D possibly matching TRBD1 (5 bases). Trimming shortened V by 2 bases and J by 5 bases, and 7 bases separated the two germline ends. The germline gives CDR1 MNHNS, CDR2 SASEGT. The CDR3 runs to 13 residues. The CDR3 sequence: CASSEFRDNEQFF. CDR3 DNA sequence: TGTGCCAGCAGTGAATTCAGGGACAATGAGCAGTTCTTC.

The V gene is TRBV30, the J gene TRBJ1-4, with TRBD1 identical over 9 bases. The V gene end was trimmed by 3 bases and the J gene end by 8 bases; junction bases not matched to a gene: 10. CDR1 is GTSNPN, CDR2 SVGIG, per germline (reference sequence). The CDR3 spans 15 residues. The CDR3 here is CAWRTGGLYGEKLFF. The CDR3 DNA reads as TGTGCCTGGAGAACAGGGGGCCTATACGGAGAAAAACTGTTTTTT.

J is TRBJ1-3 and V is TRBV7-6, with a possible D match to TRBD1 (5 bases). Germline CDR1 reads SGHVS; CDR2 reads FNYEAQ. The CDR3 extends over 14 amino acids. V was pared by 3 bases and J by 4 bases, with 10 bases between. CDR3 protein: CASSFGAPGNTIYF. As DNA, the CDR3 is TGTGCCAGCAGCTTTGGGGCCCCAGGAAACACCATATATTTT.